This is a list of T cell receptor beta chains from one sample in a study of post-analysis software for immune sequencing data. TCRdb independently ran MiXCR on the PCR reads; one entry per CDR3 protein. Of some 240,000 distinct CDR3 sequences in the sample, 30% to 45% were seen once. Specimen: blood. The receptor set was obtained from a girl aged 10-17 years with multiple sclerosis. CDR3s include the opening cysteine and the closing phenylalanine or tryptophan.

V	J	CDR3
TRBV2	TRBJ2-5	CASSGELQETQYF
TRBV5-1	TRBJ1-1	CASSPLPGRNTEAFF
TRBV9	TRBJ2-2	CASSRQVLAGGHGELFF
TRBV5-6	TRBJ1-2	CASSPRLQGTHYGYTF
TRBV7-8	TRBJ1-1	CASSPSTGAKGGAFF
TRBV6-5	TRBJ2-6	CASSRPFSGANVLTF
TRBV6-6	TRBJ2-2	CASSYSRVANTGELFF
TRBV21-1	TRBJ2-5	CASYGETQYF
TRBV7-3	TRBJ2-1	CASSPWTSGRRNEQFF
TRBV14	TRBJ2-2	CASSLTSGVSNTGELFF
TRBV5-5	TRBJ2-7	CASSPSRGHEQYF
TRBV5-1	TRBJ1-1	CASSSLDGNTEAFF
TRBV7-2	TRBJ2-1	CASSLEGGSSYNEQFF
TRBV20-1	TRBJ2-7	CSAGDRSSYEQYF
TRBV7-9	TRBJ2-5	CASSRLGQAQETQYF
TRBV5-1	TRBJ2-3	CASSLYTGDIDTQYF
TRBV4-2	TRBJ2-1	CASSQDLSGRNEQFF
TRBV10-3	TRBJ2-3	CAISAAILPALSTDTQYF
TRBV2	TRBJ2-6	CASSSRTGVRISGANVLTF
TRBV4-1	TRBJ2-3	CASRSRGGEDTQYF
TRBV3-1	TRBJ1-2	CASSQDVGTYGYTF
TRBV15	TRBJ2-1	CATSSSSGGAHEQFF
TRBV25-1	TRBJ1-6	CASRRGEDNSPLHF
TRBV7-2	TRBJ2-4	CASSSLAGGTKNIQYF
TRBV7-9	TRBJ2-5	CASSSSRRPKETQYF
TRBV10-3	TRBJ2-2	CAIRTTGDFGELFF
TRBV28	TRBJ1-6	CASKSPGQGNSPLHF
TRBV29-1	TRBJ2-3	CSVAGRLGDTQYF
TRBV29-1	TRBJ1-2	CSVVSVYGYTF
TRBV7-2	TRBJ2-3	CASSLQAGYTDTQYF
TRBV28	TRBJ1-2	CASSLEGVYGYTF
TRBV15	TRBJ2-1	CATSRAGTELYNEQFF
TRBV14	TRBJ2-7	CARTQGICYEQYF
TRBV11-2	TRBJ2-5	CASSSTGQGRYQETQYF
TRBV28	TRBJ1-5	CASTQGGGIYSNQPQHF
TRBV29-1	TRBJ2-5	CSGGHLQETQYF
TRBV10-2	TRBJ2-2	CASRPPNTGELFF
TRBV7-2	TRBJ1-2	CASSAPGTGGGYGYTF
TRBV9	TRBJ2-3	CASSIRPLSLAGSTDTQYF
TRBV7-9	TRBJ1-4	CASSLCPTGGEKLFF
TRBV4-1	TRBJ2-3	CASSQKQESTDTQYF
TRBV9	TRBJ1-6	CASSPQEGRRSPLHF
TRBV7-9	TRBJ2-1	CASSPSLDYNEQFF
TRBV5-1	TRBJ2-3	CASSSGQANLGDTQYF
TRBV12-3/TRBV12-4	TRBJ2-2	CASSLSASGGELFF